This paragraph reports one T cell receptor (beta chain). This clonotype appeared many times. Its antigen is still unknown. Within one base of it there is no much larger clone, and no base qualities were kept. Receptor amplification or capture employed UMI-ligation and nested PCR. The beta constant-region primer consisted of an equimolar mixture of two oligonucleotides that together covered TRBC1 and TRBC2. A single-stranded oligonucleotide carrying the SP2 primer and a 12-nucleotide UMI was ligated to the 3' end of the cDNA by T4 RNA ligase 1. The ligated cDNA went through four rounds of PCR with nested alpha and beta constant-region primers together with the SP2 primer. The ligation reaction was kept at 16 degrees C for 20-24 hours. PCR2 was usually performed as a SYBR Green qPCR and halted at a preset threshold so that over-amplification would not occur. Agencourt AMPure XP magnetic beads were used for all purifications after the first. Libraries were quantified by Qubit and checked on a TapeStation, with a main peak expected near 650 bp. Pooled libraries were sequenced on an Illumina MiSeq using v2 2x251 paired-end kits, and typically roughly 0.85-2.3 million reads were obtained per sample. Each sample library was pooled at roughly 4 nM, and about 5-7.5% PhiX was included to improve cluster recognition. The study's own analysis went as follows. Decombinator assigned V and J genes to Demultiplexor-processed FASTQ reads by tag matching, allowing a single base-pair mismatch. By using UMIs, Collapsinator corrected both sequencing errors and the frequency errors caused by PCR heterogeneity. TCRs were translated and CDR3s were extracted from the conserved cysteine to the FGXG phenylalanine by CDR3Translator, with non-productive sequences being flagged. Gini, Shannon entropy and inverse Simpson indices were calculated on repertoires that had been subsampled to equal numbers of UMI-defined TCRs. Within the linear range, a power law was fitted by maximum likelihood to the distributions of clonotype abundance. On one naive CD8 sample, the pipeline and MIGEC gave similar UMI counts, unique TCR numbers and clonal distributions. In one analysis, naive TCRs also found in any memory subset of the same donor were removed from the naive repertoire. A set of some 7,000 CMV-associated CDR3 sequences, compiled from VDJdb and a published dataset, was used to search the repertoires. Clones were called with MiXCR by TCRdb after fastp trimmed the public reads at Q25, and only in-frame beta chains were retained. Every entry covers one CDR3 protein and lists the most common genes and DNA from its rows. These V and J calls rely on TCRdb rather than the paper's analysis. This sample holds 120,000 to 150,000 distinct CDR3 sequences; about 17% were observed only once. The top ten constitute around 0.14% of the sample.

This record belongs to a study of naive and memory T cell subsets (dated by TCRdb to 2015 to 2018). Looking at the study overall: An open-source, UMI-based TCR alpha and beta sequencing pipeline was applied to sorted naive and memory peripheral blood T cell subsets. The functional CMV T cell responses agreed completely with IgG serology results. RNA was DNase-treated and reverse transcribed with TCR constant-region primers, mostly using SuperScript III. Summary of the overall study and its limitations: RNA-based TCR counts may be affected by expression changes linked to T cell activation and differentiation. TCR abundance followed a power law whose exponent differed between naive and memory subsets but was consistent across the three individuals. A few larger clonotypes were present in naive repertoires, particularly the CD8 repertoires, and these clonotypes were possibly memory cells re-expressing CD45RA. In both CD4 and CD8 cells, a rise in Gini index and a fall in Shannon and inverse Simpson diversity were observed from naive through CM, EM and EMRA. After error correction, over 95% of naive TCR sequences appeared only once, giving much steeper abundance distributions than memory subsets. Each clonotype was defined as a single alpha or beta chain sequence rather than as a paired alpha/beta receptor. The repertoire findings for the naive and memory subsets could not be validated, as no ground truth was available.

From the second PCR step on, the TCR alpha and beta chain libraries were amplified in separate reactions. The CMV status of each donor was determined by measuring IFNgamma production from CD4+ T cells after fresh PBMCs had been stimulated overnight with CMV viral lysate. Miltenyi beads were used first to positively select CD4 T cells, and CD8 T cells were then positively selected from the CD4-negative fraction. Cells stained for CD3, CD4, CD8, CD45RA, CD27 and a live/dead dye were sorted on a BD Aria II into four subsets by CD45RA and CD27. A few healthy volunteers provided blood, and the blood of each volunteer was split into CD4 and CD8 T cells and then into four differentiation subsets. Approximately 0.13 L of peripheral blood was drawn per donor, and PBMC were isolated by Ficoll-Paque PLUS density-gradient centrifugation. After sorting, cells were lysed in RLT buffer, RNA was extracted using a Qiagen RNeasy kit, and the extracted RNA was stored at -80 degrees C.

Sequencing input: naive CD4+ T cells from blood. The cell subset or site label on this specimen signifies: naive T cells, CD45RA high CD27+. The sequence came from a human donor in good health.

CDR3 region: CASSRQGQGTDTQYF. The sequenced DNA is TGTGCCAGCAGCCGACAGGGGCAGGGTACAGATACGCAGTATTTT. The receptor chain draws on TRBV6-5 and TRBJ2-3, and 8 junction bases match TRBD1. CDR1 MNHEY and CDR2 SVGAGI were looked up in the germline V gene. Ends trimmed: V by 6 bases, J by 3 bases; bases unmatched to a gene: 8. From the cysteine through the phenylalanine, the CDR3 covers 15 amino acids. CDR3 DNA only is kept here, 45 bases in frame from base 1.